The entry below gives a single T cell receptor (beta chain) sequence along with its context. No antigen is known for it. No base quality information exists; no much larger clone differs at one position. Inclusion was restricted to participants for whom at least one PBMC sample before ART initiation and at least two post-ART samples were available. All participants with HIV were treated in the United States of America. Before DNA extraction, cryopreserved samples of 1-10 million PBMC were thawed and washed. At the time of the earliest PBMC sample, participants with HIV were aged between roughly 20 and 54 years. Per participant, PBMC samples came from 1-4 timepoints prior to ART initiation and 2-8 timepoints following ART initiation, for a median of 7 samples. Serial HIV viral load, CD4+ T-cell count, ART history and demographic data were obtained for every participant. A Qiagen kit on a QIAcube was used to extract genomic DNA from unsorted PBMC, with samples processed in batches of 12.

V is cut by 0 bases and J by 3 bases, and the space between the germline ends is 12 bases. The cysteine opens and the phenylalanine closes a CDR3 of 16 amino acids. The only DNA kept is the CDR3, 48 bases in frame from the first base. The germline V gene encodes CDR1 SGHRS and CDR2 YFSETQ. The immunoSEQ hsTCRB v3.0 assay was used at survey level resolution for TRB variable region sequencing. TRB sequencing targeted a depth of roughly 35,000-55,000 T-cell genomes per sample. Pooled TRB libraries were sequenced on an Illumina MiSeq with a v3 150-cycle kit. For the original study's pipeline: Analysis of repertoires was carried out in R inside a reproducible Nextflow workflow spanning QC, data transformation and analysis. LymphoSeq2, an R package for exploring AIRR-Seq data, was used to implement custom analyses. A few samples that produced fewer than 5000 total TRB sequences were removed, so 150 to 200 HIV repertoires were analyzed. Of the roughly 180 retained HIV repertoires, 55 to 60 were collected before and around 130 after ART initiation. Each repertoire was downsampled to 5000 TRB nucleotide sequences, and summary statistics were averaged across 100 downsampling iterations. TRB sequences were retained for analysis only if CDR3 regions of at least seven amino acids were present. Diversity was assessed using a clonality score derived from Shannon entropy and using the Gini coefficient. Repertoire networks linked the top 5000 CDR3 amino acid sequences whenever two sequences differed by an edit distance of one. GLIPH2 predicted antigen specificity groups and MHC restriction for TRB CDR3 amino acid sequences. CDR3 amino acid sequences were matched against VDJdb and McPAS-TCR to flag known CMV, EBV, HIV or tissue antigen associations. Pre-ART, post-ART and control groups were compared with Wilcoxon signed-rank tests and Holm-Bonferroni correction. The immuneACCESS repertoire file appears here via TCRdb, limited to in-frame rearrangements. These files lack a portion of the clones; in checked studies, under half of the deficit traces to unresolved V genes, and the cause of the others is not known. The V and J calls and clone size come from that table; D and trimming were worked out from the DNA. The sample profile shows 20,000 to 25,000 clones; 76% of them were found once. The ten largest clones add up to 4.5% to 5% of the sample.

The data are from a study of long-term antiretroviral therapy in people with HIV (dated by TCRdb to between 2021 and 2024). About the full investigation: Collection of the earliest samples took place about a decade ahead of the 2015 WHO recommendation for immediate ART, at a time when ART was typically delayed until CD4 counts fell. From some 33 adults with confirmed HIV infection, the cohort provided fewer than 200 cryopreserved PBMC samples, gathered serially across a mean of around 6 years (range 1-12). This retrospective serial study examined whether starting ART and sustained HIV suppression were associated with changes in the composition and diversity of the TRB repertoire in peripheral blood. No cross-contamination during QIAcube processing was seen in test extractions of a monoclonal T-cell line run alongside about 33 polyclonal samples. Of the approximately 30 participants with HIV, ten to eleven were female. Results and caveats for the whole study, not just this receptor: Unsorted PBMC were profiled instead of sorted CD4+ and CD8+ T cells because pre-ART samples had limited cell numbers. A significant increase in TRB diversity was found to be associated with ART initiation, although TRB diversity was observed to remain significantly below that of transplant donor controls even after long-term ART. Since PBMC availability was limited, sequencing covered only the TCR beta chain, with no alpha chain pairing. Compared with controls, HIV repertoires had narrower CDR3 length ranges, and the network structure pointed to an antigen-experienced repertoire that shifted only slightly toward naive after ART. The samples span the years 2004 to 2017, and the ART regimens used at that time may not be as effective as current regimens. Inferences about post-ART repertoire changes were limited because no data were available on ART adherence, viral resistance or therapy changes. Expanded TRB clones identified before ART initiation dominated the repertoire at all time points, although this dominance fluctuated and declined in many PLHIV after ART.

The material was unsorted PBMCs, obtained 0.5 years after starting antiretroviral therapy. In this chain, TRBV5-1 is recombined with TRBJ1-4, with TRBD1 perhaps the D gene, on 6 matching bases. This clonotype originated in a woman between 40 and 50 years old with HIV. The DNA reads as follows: TGCGCCAGCAGCTTGGGGGGTACAGGGTCTAATGAAAAACTGTTTTTT. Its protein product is CASSLGGTGSNEKLFF.